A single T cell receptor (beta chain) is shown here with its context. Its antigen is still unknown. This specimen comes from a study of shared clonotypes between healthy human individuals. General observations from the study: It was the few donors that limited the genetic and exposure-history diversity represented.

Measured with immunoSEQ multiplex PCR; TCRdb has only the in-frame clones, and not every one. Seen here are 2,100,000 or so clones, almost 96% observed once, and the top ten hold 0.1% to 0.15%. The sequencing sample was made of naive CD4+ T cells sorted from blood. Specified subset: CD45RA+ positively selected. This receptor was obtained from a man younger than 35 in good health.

The CDR3 DNA is TGTGCCTGGACTAGGACAGTTCTGTGGGAAGCTTTCTTT. This sequence encodes CAWTRTVLWEAFF. The chain uses TRBV30 and TRBJ1-1; D is possibly TRBD1 (6 bases). Trimming took off 4 bases at V and 8 bases at J, with 17 bases between the two ends. Germline V lookup: CDR1 GTSNPN, CDR2 SVGIG (reference sequence). This CDR3 has 13 residues.